This passage covers 23 T cell receptor beta chains from one sample sequenced in a study of radiation and T cells in renal cell carcinoma. This sample's time point: blood 2 weeks post-SBRT. The treatment was: 15 Gy SBRT to primary tumor, nephrectomy 4 weeks later. Here immunoSEQ multiplex PCR was the method, and the copy in TCRdb shows in-frame clones only, minus some. Of around 75,000 clones detected, 82% appear once; the ten largest clones hold approximately 6%. Sample: blood, taken from a patient whose treatment included radiotherapy and nephrectomy. Every receptor here comes from a man aged 55 to 69 with renal cell carcinoma.

The rearrangement joins TRBV2 to TRBJ1-6, with D tentatively TRBD1 (5 bases). Germline V gene sequence: CDR1 SNHLY, CDR2 FYNNEI. The CDR3 sequence is 13 residues long. V was pared by 6 bases and J by 7 bases, with 10 bases between. The CDR3, as DNA: TGTGCCAGCAGCGACCGGGGGAATTCACCCCTCCACTTT. This translates into CASSDRGNSPLHF.

J is TRBJ2-7 and V is TRBV11-2; tentatively, D is TRBD1 (5 bases). The V end was cut by 2 bases, the J end by 6 bases, with 11 bases between. Germline V gene data show CDR1 as SGHAT and CDR2 as FQNNGV. The CDR3 covers 13 residues. The CDR3 loop reads CASSLIQGSEQYF. As DNA, the CDR3 is TGTGCCAGCAGCTTAATCCAGGGTAGCGAGCAGTACTTC.

The chain carries TRBV28 and TRBJ1-2; a weak D match, TRBD1 (5 bases). Germline values: CDR1 MDHEN, CDR2 SYDVKM. CDR3 length: 13 residues. The V end lost 8 bases, the J end lost 8 bases, and 18 bases lay between the germline ends. The CDR3 loop reads CASYDRGVHGYTF. As DNA, the CDR3 is TGTGCCAGCTATGATCGGGGGGTTCACGGCTACACCTTC.

About this clone itself: Its ends do not fully match the called genes, so a read error is possible. The chain links TRBV19 to TRBJ1-5, with 8 bases matching TRBD1. The CDR3 is 16 amino acids. Germline V gene data show CDR1 as LNHDA and CDR2 as SQIVND (reference sequence). In nucleotides, the CDR3 is TGTGCCAGTAGTGTAGAAGGACAGGGAAAAAGGCAGCCCCAGCATTTT. Its translation: CASSVEGQGKRQPQHF.

The chain employs TRBV5-1 and TRBJ2-2; no clear D gene. V was trimmed by 3 bases and J by 4 bases, leaving 7 bases between them. The CDR3 is 13 amino acids. Germline CDR1 and CDR2: SGHRS and YFSETQ. DNA for the CDR3: TGCGCCAGCAGCTGGTCTCCCACCGGGGAGCTGTTTTTT. This encodes CASSWSPTGELFF.

The CDR3: CAWSWGFGANVLTF. The CDR3, as DNA: TGTGCCTGGAGTTGGGGTTTTGGGGCCAACGTCCTGACTTTC. The chain has TRBV30 and TRBJ2-6; D ambiguous. Per the germline V gene, CDR1 is GTSNPN and CDR2 is SVGIG (reference sequence). V was trimmed by 2 bases and J by 3 bases, leaving 8 bases between them. The CDR3 length is 14 residues. Complete variable domain (other parts from reference TRBV30 and TRBJ2-6): SQTIHQWPATLVQPVGSPLSLECTVEGTSNPNLYWYRQAAGRGLQLLFYSVGIGQISSEVPQNLSASRPQDRQFILSSKKLLLSDSGFYLCAWSWGFGANVLTFGAGSRLTVL.

The rearrangement joins TRBV6-1 to TRBJ1-1; D gene ambiguous. The germline gives CDR1 MNHNS, CDR2 SASEGT. The CDR3 length is 15 residues. Trimming took off 1 base at V and 5 bases at J, with 14 bases between the two ends. CDR3 in DNA: TGTGCCAGCAGTGAAGGTAAGGGTAGGAATACTGAAGCTTTCTTT. Its protein is CASSEGKGRNTEAFF.

The gene calls are TRBV6-5 and TRBJ2-7; D is undetermined. The CDR3 has 14 residues. Per germline, CDR1 MNHEY and CDR2 SVGAGI. V lost 6 bases and J 0 bases, leaving 12 bases between the germline ends. The DNA for the CDR3 is TGTGCCAGCAGCAACCTCGGCTCCTCCTACGAGCAGTACTTC. Translation: CASSNLGSSYEQYF.

CDR3 sequence: CAWSVGDRGRNEKLFF. The CDR3 DNA follows: TGTGCCTGGAGTGTTGGGGACAGAGGACGAAATGAAAAACTGTTTTTT. The J gene is TRBJ1-4, the V gene TRBV30; 7 bases match TRBD1. V lost 0 bases and J lost 5; bases outside the gene matches: 9. This CDR3 region has 16 residues. Germline-derived CDR1 and CDR2 are GTSNPN and SVGIG (reference sequence).

This rearrangement joins TRBV6-6 to TRBJ2-3; D not certain. Per germline, CDR1 MNHNY and CDR2 SVGAGI (reference sequence). The CDR3 extends over 14 amino acids. V shed 4 bases and J shed 0 bases, with 8 bases lying between them. CDR3 loop: CASSSRWSTDTQYF. As DNA, the CDR3 is TGTGCCAGCAGTTCAAGGTGGAGCACAGATACGCAGTATTTT.

This clone was seen just once. This rearrangement joins TRBV6-4 to TRBJ1-6; D unclear. Trimming stripped 5 bases from V and 6 bases from J, with 11 bases between. This CDR3 region has 14 residues. Germline V gene data show CDR1 as MRHNA and CDR2 as SNTAGT. CDR3 in DNA: TGTGCCAGCAGTAGAAGTCCGGGTAATTCACCCCTCCACTTT. Protein product: CASSRSPGNSPLHF.

This sequence joins TRBV10-3 and TRBJ2-7, with D possibly matching TRBD1 (6 bases). The length of the CDR3 is 13 residues. The germline V and J ends were trimmed by 0 bases and 4 bases, with 7 bases remaining between them. The germline V gene has CDR1 ENHRY and CDR2 SYGVKD. The CDR3, as DNA: TGTGCCATCAGTGAGTCGACAGGTTACGAGCAGTACTTC. Its protein product is CAISESTGYEQYF.

The chain uses TRBV7-2 and TRBJ2-2; weak D call: TRBD2 (6 bases). The CDR3 totals 13 residues. Germline values: CDR1 SGHTA, CDR2 FQGNSA. V shed 2 bases and J shed 6 bases, with 7 bases lying between them. The CDR3 here is CASSLTSSGELFF. DNA of the CDR3: TGTGCCAGCAGCTTAACTAGCTCCGGGGAGCTGTTTTTT.

The sample holds one count of this clone. The CDR3 spells CATSRERLGLAGGGGFF. CDR3 DNA sequence: TGTGCCACCAGCAGAGAACGGCTAGGACTAGCGGGAGGCGGGGGCTTCTTC. V usage is TRBV15 and J usage is TRBJ2-1; the match to TRBD2 covers 14 bases. Germline V gene lookup returns CDR1 LNHNV and CDR2 YYDKDF (reference sequence). Trimming at V came to 0 bases and at J to 16 bases, leaving 14 bases not matched to a gene. CDR3 length: 17 amino acids.

The rearrangement links TRBV10-2 to TRBJ2-1; 9 nucleotides align to TRBD2. CDR1 WSHSY and CDR2 SAAADI come from the germline V gene. V was pared by 7 bases and J by 8 bases, with 12 bases of the junction left unmatched. This CDR3 comprises 15 residues. The CDR3 nucleotides read TGCGCCAGCACGGGGTGGCTAGCGGGGAGGGATGAGCAGTTCTTC. Its protein is CASTGWLAGRDEQFF.

This clone was observed a few times. V gene TRBV5-4 combines with J gene TRBJ2-2; TRBD1 or TRBD2 may be the D gene (5 bases each). CDR3 size: 15 residues. The V end lost 4 bases, the J end lost 1 base, and 11 bases lay between the germline ends. Germline CDR1 reads SGHNT; CDR2 reads YYREEE (reference sequence). The CDR3 nucleotides are TGTGCCAGCAGCCTGGGACGGGGGAACACCGGGGAGCTGTTTTTT. Its translation: CASSLGRGNTGELFF. Drawing the rest from reference TRBV5-4 and TRBJ2-2, the complete variable domain is ETGVTQSPTHLIKTRGQQVTLRCSSQSGHNTVSWYQQALGQGPQFIFQYYREEENGRGNFPPRFSGLQFPNYSSELNVNALELDDSALYLCASSLGRGNTGELFFGEGSRLTVL.

The chain joins TRBV28 to TRBJ2-7; 12 bases line up with TRBD2. The germline V gene encodes CDR1 MDHEN and CDR2 SYDVKM. J lost 3 bases, V lost 3 bases, and 3 bases had no gene match. The CDR3 is 15 residues long. CDR3 protein: CASSFQGLAGYEQYF. The CDR3 nucleotides are TGTGCCAGCAGTTTCCAGGGACTAGCGGGCTACGAGCAGTACTTC.

This sequence joins TRBV9 and TRBJ2-1; the match to TRBD1 covers 9 bases. Losses at the gene ends were 0 bases for V and 6 bases for J; bases not matched to a gene: 4. There are 15 residues in the CDR3. Germline loops: CDR1 SGDLS, CDR2 YYNGEE. CDR3 coding DNA: TGTGCCAGCAGCGTAGTCTCGACAGGGGGCAATGAGCAGTTCTTC. It codes for CASSVVSTGGNEQFF.

The V call is TRBV5-4, the J call TRBJ2-2; 8 bases are shared with TRBD2. Germline V gene sequence: CDR1 SGHNT, CDR2 YYREEE (reference sequence). V trimming: 0 bases; J trimming: 5 bases; junction bases outside the gene matches: 3. This CDR3 comprises 15 residues. DNA for the CDR3: TGTGCCAGCAGCTTGGACGGGGGGGTTACCGGGGAGCTGTTTTTT. This codes for CASSLDGGVTGELFF.

The chain combines TRBV18 with TRBJ2-1, with D uncertain. Between the trimmed V and J ends, which lost 4 bases and 7 bases, there was a span of 5 bases. From germline, CDR1 is KGHSH and CDR2 LQKENI. The CDR3 covers 11 residues. The CDR3 region has the DNA TGTGCCAGCTCACTCGTGAATGAGCAGTTCTTC. This encodes CASSLVNEQFF.

The chain couples TRBV19 to TRBJ2-7, with 12 nucleotides matching TRBD1. Germline CDR1 LNHDA, CDR2 SQIVND (reference sequence). This CDR3 comprises 15 residues. V was clipped by 5 bases and J by 2 bases; unmatched bases: 4. The CDR3: CASSPRDRGPYEQYF. The DNA of the CDR3 is TGTGCCAGTAGTCCCCGGGACAGGGGGCCCTACGAGCAGTACTTC.

This clone was seen just once. The genes are TRBV5-8 and TRBJ2-3, with D unclear. With 2 bases removed from V and 4 bases from J, the gap between germline ends came to 14 bases. This CDR3 region has 15 residues. Germline CDR1 SGHTS, CDR2 YDEGEE. The CDR3 region has the DNA TGTGCCAGCAGCTTCGGTCGGAGTGTGGCAGATACGCAGTATTTT. Translating it yields CASSFGRSVADTQYF.

The chain uses TRBV6-4 and TRBJ2-1; TRBD2 aligns across 8 bases. V lost 1 base and J lost 5; bases outside the gene matches: 4. This CDR3 has 15 amino acids. Per germline, CDR1 MRHNA and CDR2 SNTAGT. The CDR3 sequence is CASSDWSGGDNEQFF. As DNA, the CDR3 is TGTGCCAGCAGTGACTGGTCGGGAGGGGACAATGAGCAGTTCTTC.